The rows below give T cell receptor beta chains drawn from one sample of a study of metastatic and nonmetastatic thyroid tumors. With MiXCR, TCRdb reprocessed the PCR reads. The sample shows about 36,000 clones, 20% to 25% of them seen only once. The specimen sequenced was blood. These receptors originate from a female donor with papillary thyroid cancer or a benign thyroid nodule (not recorded which). Some clones in this sample may be carry-over from other donors' samples. Both conserved end residues are part of each CDR3. A D gene is named only where the DNA matches it firmly. For some rows the clone size is stated as once, few or many, or as a class when expanded; others skip it.

j_gene,d_gene,v_gene,abundance,CDR3aa,CDR3nt
TRBJ2-3,NA,TRBV3-1,few,CASSRRTGGTDTQYF,TGTGCCAGCAGCCGGAGGACCGGGGGCACAGATACGCAGTATTTT
TRBJ2-3,NA,TRBV3-1,many,CASSPGARRDTQYF,TGTGCCAGCAGCCCCGGAGCCAGGAGGGATACGCAGTATTTT
TRBJ2-7,NA,TRBV6-4,medium-sized,CASSIVEQSYEQYF,TGTGCCAGCTCTATCGTAGAGCAGTCCTACGAGCAGTACTTC
TRBJ1-1,TRBD1,TRBV5-1,many,CASRDGQGVSSNTEAFF,TGCGCCAGCAGGGACGGACAGGGGGTTTCCTCGAACACTGAAGCTTTCTTT
TRBJ1-1,NA,TRBV6-1,many,CASSHEGQLNTEAFF,TGTGCCAGCAGTCACGAAGGACAGCTGAACACTGAAGCTTTCTTT
TRBJ2-3,TRBD1,TRBV9,NA,CASSGASGQVTDTQYF,TGTGCCAGCAGCGGCGCCTCCGGACAGGTCACAGATACGCAGTATTTT
TRBJ1-1,NA,TRBV11-3,many,CASSFSGAPEAFF,TGTGCCAGCAGCTTCAGCGGGGCTCCTGAAGCTTTCTTT
TRBJ1-1,NA,TRBV12-3/TRBV12-4,many,CASSLENTEAFF,TGTGCCAGCAGTCTCGAGAACACTGAAGCTTTCTTT
TRBJ2-1,TRBD2,TRBV7-8,NA,CASSPGLAGEIEQFF,TGTGCCAGCAGCCCTGGACTAGCGGGAGAAATTGAGCAGTTCTTC
TRBJ1-4,NA,TRBV7-3,many,CASSLSEKLFF,TGTGCCAGCAGCTTAAGTGAAAAACTGTTTTTT
TRBJ1-1,NA,TRBV3-1,many,CASSHDGKAFF,TGTGCCAGCAGCCATGATGGGAAAGCTTTCTTT
TRBJ2-1,TRBD1,TRBV15,NA,CATSGLGQGTYNEQFF,TGTGCCACCAGCGGCCTGGGACAGGGTACCTACAATGAGCAGTTCTTC
TRBJ1-1,TRBD1,TRBV7-9,many,CASSPPTGTNTEAFF,TGTGCCAGCAGCCCACCGACAGGGACGAACACTGAAGCTTTCTTT
TRBJ2-5,NA,TRBV24-1,few,CAGGDAEETQYF,TGTGCCGGCGGGGACGCCGAAGAGACCCAGTACTTC
TRBJ2-3,NA,TRBV12-3/TRBV12-4,many,CASSLQEGGGDTQYF,TGTGCCAGCAGTTTACAAGAGGGAGGGGGAGATACGCAGTATTTT
TRBJ1-3,TRBD1,TRBV11-3,NA,CASSPQTGSGNTIYF,TGTGCCAGCAGCCCCCAGACAGGGTCTGGAAACACCATATATTTT
TRBJ2-2,NA,TRBV7-2,many,CASSLAGGISGELFF,TGTGCCAGCAGCTTAGCCGGGGGAATTTCCGGGGAGCTGTTTTTT
TRBJ2-1,NA,TRBV20-1,many,CSASRLVHNEQFF,TGCAGTGCTAGTCGACTAGTCCACAATGAGCAGTTCTTC
TRBJ2-7,TRBD1,TRBV6-1,medium-sized,CASRALLDRGLHYEQYF,TGTGCCAGCAGGGCCCTCCTAGACAGGGGATTACATTACGAGCAGTACTTC
TRBJ2-3,NA,TRBV5-1,many,CASNAVADTQYF,TGCGCCTCAAATGCGGTCGCAGATACGCAGTATTTT
TRBJ1-2,NA,TRBV6-5,medium-sized,CASSYSTDYGYTF,TGTGCCAGCAGTTACTCGACAGACTATGGCTACACCTTC
TRBJ1-2,NA,TRBV28,NA,CASAGSYGYTF,TGTGCCAGCGCCGGGAGCTATGGCTACACCTTC
TRBJ2-5,TRBD1,TRBV30,NA,CAWSVRFGTGGNQETQYF,TGTGCCTGGAGTGTTCGGTTTGGGACAGGGGGCAACCAAGAGACCCAGTACTTC
TRBJ1-1,NA,TRBV18,NA,CASSLGVGVNTEAFF,TGTGCCAGCTCACTTGGTGTTGGGGTGAACACTGAAGCTTTCTTT
TRBJ2-1,TRBD2,TRBV20-1,many,CSAKGTSGRVDEQFF,TGCAGTGCTAAGGGGACTAGCGGGAGGGTCGATGAGCAGTTCTTC
TRBJ1-5,NA,TRBV6-1,NA,CASAVMGGNQPQHF,TGTGCCAGCGCAGTTATGGGGGGAAATCAGCCCCAGCATTTT
TRBJ2-7,TRBD2,TRBV28,NA,CASSLGLAENYEQYF,TGTGCCAGCAGTTTAGGACTAGCGGAGAACTACGAGCAGTACTTC
TRBJ2-7,NA,TRBV20-1,NA,CSANPRYYLYEQYF,TGCAGTGCTAACCCACGGTACTACCTCTACGAGCAGTACTTC
TRBJ2-7,NA,TRBV6-1,NA,CASRQTGSAYEQYF,TGTGCCAGCAGACAAACAGGGAGCGCCTACGAGCAGTACTTC
TRBJ1-5,TRBD1,TRBV6-2/TRBV6-3,few,CASSLQGTGNQPQHF,TGTGCCAGCAGCTTACAGGGGACGGGCAATCAGCCTCAGCATTTT
TRBJ1-6,NA,TRBV11-2,once,CASSYGKGSPLHF,TGTGCCAGCAGCTACGGGAAGGGGTCACCCCTCCACTTT
TRBJ1-4,NA,TRBV27,many,CASSLSYGATNEKLFF,TGTGCCAGCAGTTTATCCTACGGAGCAACTAATGAAAAACTGTTTTTT
TRBJ2-1,NA,TRBV6-5,few,CASSYLEGLEQFF,TGTGCCAGCAGTTACTTGGAAGGACTTGAGCAGTTCTTC
TRBJ2-7,NA,TRBV5-1,NA,CASSSGPGLGTYEQYF,TGCGCCAGCAGCTCAGGACCGGGACTGGGAACCTACGAGCAGTACTTC
TRBJ1-1,TRBD1,TRBV12-3/TRBV12-4,NA,CASSPTGGGTEAFF,TGTGCCAGCAGTCCGACAGGGGGGGGAACTGAAGCTTTCTTT
TRBJ1-2,NA,TRBV30,many,CAGSSGGRAYGYTF,TGTGCCGGATCATCCGGGGGGAGGGCCTATGGCTACACCTTC
TRBJ2-1,TRBD2,TRBV20-1,many,CSARRGREDSYNEQFF,TGCAGTGCTAGAAGGGGACGGGAGGACTCCTACAATGAGCAGTTCTTC
TRBJ1-3,NA,TRBV4-3,NA,CASSQDFSSSSGNTIYF,TGCGCCAGCAGCCAAGACTTTTCTTCCAGTTCTGGAAACACCATATATTTT
TRBJ1-2,TRBD1,TRBV28,few,CASKAGQGRYGYTF,TGTGCCAGCAAGGCGGGACAGGGACGCTATGGCTACACCTTC
TRBJ2-1,TRBD2,TRBV19,many,CASSRPGTSVNEQFF,TGTGCCAGTAGTAGACCCGGGACTAGCGTCAATGAGCAGTTCTTC
TRBJ2-1,NA,TRBV9,once,CASSVGPNGGANEQFF,TGTGCCAGCAGCGTAGGGCCTAACGGGGGCGCAAATGAGCAGTTCTTC
TRBJ2-7,NA,TRBV12-3/TRBV12-4,few,CASSRDFYEHYF,TGTGCCAGTAGTCGCGACTTCTACGAGCATTACTTC
TRBJ1-6,NA,TRBV27,NA,CASSPRAGALHSPLHF,TGTGCCAGCAGTCCCCGGGCAGGGGCCCTTCATTCACCCCTCCACTTT
TRBJ2-1,TRBD1,TRBV7-9,many,CASSSRDRVNNEQFF,TGTGCCAGCAGCTCGCGGGACAGGGTTAACAATGAGCAGTTCTTC
TRBJ2-1,TRBD1,TRBV6-5,medium-sized,CASSYLITGGNEQFF,TGTGCCAGCAGTTACTTGATAACAGGGGGCAATGAGCAGTTCTTC
TRBJ2-7,TRBD1,TRBV7-8,many,CASNQGALSYEQYF,TGTGCCAGCAACCAGGGGGCCCTTTCCTACGAGCAGTACTTC
TRBJ2-7,TRBD1,TRBV18,NA,CASSPPRGQGYEQYF,TGTGCCAGCTCACCACCGCGGGGACAGGGATACGAGCAGTACTTC
TRBJ2-5,NA,TRBV2,many,CASSGRGIPQETQYF,TGTGCCAGCAGTGGGAGGGGAATACCTCAAGAGACCCAGTACTTC
TRBJ2-7,TRBD2,TRBV18,many,CASSTGLAGPPSYEQYF,TGTGCCAGCTCAACAGGGCTAGCGGGACCACCCTCCTACGAGCAGTACTTC
TRBJ1-2,NA,TRBV5-1,many,CASSLVMGENYGYTF,TGCGCCAGCAGCTTGGTAATGGGCGAAAACTATGGCTACACCTTC
TRBJ1-4,TRBD1,TRBV6-1,few,CASISSGQGVNEKLFF,TGTGCCAGCATATCCTCCGGACAGGGTGTTAATGAAAAACTGTTTTTT
TRBJ1-5,NA,TRBV4-1,many,CASSPQVSNQPQHF,TGCGCCAGCAGCCCTCAGGTTAGCAATCAGCCCCAGCATTTT
TRBJ2-1,NA,TRBV7-6,many,CASSLALTEYNEQFF,TGTGCCAGCAGCTTAGCGTTAACGGAGTACAATGAGCAGTTCTTC
TRBJ1-6,NA,TRBV5-1,many,CASSLAQESPLHF,TGCGCCAGCAGCTTGGCTCAGGAATCACCCCTCCACTTT
TRBJ2-1,TRBD2,TRBV7-3,NA,CASSLMASGGGNEQFF,TGTGCCAGCAGCTTAATGGCTAGCGGGGGTGGTAATGAGCAGTTCTTC
TRBJ2-6,NA,TRBV19,NA,CASSMAGRSISGANVLTF,TGTGCCAGTAGTATGGCCGGCAGGAGTATCTCTGGGGCCAACGTCCTGACTTTC
TRBJ2-1,TRBD2,TRBV9,many,CASSVQVGRERSSYNEQFF,TGTGCCAGCAGCGTACAAGTGGGGCGGGAGCGAAGCTCCTACAATGAGCAGTTCTTC
TRBJ2-5,NA,TRBV28,few,CSISTAGFRGETQYF,TGTTCCATCAGCACCGCGGGATTCCGGGGAGAGACCCAGTACTTC
TRBJ2-7,NA,TRBV15,NA,CATSMVGLSYEQYF,TGTGCCACCAGCATGGTCGGGCTGTCCTACGAGCAGTACTTC
TRBJ1-1,NA,TRBV14,few,CASSQFLGRGGFDTEAFF,TGTGCCAGCAGCCAATTTCTTGGCAGGGGTGGATTTGACACTGAAGCTTTCTTT